This TCR beta chain appears in the sequencing data of a study of identical twins. CDR3 length: 14 amino acids. V lost 6 bases and J 4 bases, leaving 12 bases between the germline ends. Each CDR3 protein gets one entry after TCRdb re-called the 5' RACE reads with MiXCR. In the table there are roughly 1.6 million distinct CDR3 sequences, about 30% of which are singletons. This clonotype turned up a few times. This receptor was taken from a newborn girl in good health. This sequence joins TRBV12-3 or TRBV12-4 and TRBJ1-4; the D is unclear. Sample: cord blood. The CDR3: CASSAKSLNEKLFF. CDR3 bases: TGTGCCAGCAGCGCGAAGTCCCTTAATGAAAAACTGTTTTTT.